In this sample, the clone carrying this T cell receptor (beta chain) turned up a few times. Its antigen is currently unknown. This record comes from a study of T cells in Graves' hyperthyroidism and ophthalmopathy. Study outcomes and limitations: The authors' 13 V-J model separated ophthalmopathy from stable hyperthyroidism.

V lost 3 bases and J lost 8; bases outside the gene matches: 7. CDR1 and CDR2 from the germline V gene are MDHEN and SYDVKM. CDR3 length: 14 residues. The authors deemed Graves' hyperthyroidism stable absent ophthalmopathy progression within 18 months. For the diagnoses, clinical symptoms, serum thyroxine and TRAb, thyroid ultrasound and orbital computed tomography were used. Amplified TCR beta CDR3 regions came from RNA transcripts. In the first-round RT-PCR of the TCR CDR3, the HTBI primer set was used. MiXCR was run by TCRdb on the multiplex PCR reads, yielding one entry per CDR3 protein. The sample lists fewer than 600,000 distinct CDR3 sequences; 12% to 15% were seen once.

The J gene is TRBJ1-2, the V gene TRBV28; 9 nucleotides align to TRBD1. The TCR sequence derives from a middle-aged woman with Graves' hyperthyroidism. What was sequenced was blood. The CDR3 reads CASSLEQGAGGYTF. DNA for the CDR3: TGTGCCAGCAGTTTGGAACAGGGGGCGGGCGGCTACACCTTC.